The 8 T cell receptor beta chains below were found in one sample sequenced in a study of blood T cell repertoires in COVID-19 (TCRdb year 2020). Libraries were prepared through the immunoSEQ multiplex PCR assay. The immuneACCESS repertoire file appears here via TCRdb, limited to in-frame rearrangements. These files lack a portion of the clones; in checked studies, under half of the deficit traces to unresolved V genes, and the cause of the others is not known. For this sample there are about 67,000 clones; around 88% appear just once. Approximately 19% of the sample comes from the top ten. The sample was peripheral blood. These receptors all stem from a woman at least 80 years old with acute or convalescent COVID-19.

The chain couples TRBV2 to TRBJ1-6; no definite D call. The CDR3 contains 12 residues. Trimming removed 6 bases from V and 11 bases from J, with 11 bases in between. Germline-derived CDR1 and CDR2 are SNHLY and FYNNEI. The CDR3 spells CASRQDSTPLHF. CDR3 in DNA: TGTGCCAGCAGGCAGGACTCTACACCCCTCCACTTT. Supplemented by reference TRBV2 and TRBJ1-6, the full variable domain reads EPEVTQTPSHQVTQMGQEVILRCVPISNHLYFYWYRQILGQKVEFLVSFYNNEISEKSEIFDDQFSVERPDGSNFTLKIRSTKLEDSAMYFCASRQDSTPLHFGNGTRLTVT.

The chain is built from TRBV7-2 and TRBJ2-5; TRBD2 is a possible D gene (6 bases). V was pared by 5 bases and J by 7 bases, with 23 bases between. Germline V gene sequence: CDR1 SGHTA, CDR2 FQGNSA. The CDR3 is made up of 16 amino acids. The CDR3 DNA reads TGTGCCAGCAGCCCCCGGGGCGCGGGGTCCCCGGGGACCCAGTACTTC. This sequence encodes CASSPRGAGSPGTQYF.

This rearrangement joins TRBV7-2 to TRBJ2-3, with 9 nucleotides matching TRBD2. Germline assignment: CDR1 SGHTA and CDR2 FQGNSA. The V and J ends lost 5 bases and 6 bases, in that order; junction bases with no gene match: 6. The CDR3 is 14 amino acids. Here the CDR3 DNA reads TGTGCCAGCAGCAATAGCGGGGGTGGGGATACGCAGTATTTT. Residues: CASSNSGGGDTQYF.

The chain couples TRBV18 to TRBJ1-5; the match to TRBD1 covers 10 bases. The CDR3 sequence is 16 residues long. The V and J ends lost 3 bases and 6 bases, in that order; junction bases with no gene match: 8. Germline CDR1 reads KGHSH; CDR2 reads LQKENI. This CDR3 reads CASSPMTGGSGQPQHF. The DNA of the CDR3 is TGTGCCAGCTCACCTATGACAGGGGGCAGTGGTCAGCCCCAGCATTTT.

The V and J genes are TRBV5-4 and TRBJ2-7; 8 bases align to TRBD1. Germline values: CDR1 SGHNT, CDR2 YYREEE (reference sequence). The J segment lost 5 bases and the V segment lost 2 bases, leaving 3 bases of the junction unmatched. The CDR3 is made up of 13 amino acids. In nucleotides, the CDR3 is TGTGCCAGCAGCTTAAGGACAGGGAACGAGCAGTACTTC. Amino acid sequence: CASSLRTGNEQYF.

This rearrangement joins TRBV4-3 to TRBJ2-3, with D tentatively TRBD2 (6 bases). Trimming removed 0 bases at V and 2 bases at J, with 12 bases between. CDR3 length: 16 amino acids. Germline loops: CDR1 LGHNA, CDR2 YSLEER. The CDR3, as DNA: TGCGCCAGCAGCCAAGAAGGGGACTCTCTCACAGATACGCAGTATTTT. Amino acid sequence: CASSQEGDSLTDTQYF.

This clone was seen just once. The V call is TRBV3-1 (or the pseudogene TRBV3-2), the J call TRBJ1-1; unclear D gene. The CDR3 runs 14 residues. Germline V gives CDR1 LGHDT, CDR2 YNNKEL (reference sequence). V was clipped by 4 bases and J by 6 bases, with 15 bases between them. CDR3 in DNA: TGTGCCAGCAGCCGTCCGGGTGGGAGCGCTGAAGCTTTCTTT. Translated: CASSRPGGSAEAFF.

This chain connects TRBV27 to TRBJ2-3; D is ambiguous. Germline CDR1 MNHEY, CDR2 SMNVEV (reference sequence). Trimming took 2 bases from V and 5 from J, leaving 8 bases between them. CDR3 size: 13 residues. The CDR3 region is CASSLLLGDTQYF. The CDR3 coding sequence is TGTGCCAGCAGTTTACTACTTGGAGATACGCAGTATTTT.